Shown below are 20 T cell receptor beta chains from a single sample sequenced in a study of cytomegalovirus exposure and HLA in healthy donors. The PCR used 60 Vbeta and 13 Jbeta primers. The method was immunoSEQ multiplex PCR; TCRdb's version includes in-frame clones alone and lacks a portion of them. The profile shows 150,000 or so clones, roughly four fifths of them singletons. Sequencing input: PBMCs. The source is a man aged 18 to 30 in good health and CMV-seropositive.

J is TRBJ1-1 and V is TRBV5-1, with TRBD1 identical over 7 bases. The CDR3 is 15 residues long. Looked up from germline, CDR1 is SGHRS and CDR2 is YFSETQ. The V gene end was trimmed by 0 bases and the J gene end by 2 bases; junction bases not matched to a gene: 4. The CDR3 loop reads CASSLGTGLNTEAFF. CDR3 DNA: TGCGCCAGCAGCTTGGGGACAGGTCTAAACACTGAAGCTTTCTTT.

V usage is TRBV6-1 and J usage is TRBJ1-5; D is possibly TRBD1 (5 bases). Per germline, CDR1 MNHNS and CDR2 SASEGT. The CDR3 covers 14 residues. V was cut by 0 bases and J by 11 bases, with 14 bases left in between. The DNA for the CDR3 is TGTGCCAGCAGTGAAGCGCTTCGGGGGATAGCCCAGCATTTT. Translation gives CASSEALRGIAQHF.

The V call is TRBV28, the J call TRBJ2-2, with TRBD2 as a possible D gene (7 bases). Germline assignment: CDR1 MDHEN and CDR2 SYDVKM. V was clipped by 7 bases and J by 4 bases, with 16 bases between them. The CDR3 consists of 15 residues. Here the CDR3 DNA reads TGTGCCAGCACCTGGGGGGGAGGGGGCACCGGGGAGCTGTTTTTT. This codes for CASTWGGGGTGELFF.

The chain employs TRBV28 and TRBJ2-7; 11 bases align to TRBD1. Germline V gives CDR1 MDHEN, CDR2 SYDVKM. Unmatched junction bases numbered 6, after V lost 5 bases and J lost 3 bases. This CDR3 has 15 residues. The CDR3 is CASSTPGTGGYEQYF. The CDR3, as DNA: TGTGCCAGCAGTACCCCCGGGACAGGGGGCTACGAGCAGTACTTC.

In this sample, this clone turned up once. V usage is TRBV28 and J usage is TRBJ1-5, with TRBD1 identical over 7 bases. V lost 6 bases, J lost 7 bases, and 9 bases stayed unmatched. CDR1 and CDR2 (germline): MDHEN, SYDVKM. There are 14 residues in the CDR3. The CDR3 reads CASSYDRAAQPQHF. The CDR3, as DNA: TGTGCCAGCAGCTACGACAGGGCGGCGCAGCCCCAGCATTTT.

J is TRBJ2-5 and V is TRBV28; maybe TRBD1 (8 bases). V lost 6 bases and J lost 5, with 19 bases in between. The CDR3 has 15 residues. Germline CDR1 and CDR2: MDHEN and SYDVKM. The CDR3 loop reads CASSTPQGGRETQYF. The DNA of the CDR3 is TGTGCCAGCAGCACCCCACAGGGGGGGCGGGAGACCCAGTACTTC.

The chain recombines TRBV29-1 with TRBJ2-7, with a tentative D call TRBD1 (6 bases). This CDR3 region has 13 residues. V was pared by 6 bases and J by 0 bases, with 12 bases between. Germline V lookup: CDR1 SQVTM, CDR2 ANQGSEA. The CDR3 is CSVLGGSSYEQYF. The CDR3 nucleotides are TGCAGCGTGCTAGGGGGAAGCTCCTACGAGCAGTACTTC.

This chain uses TRBV5-1 with TRBJ2-7, with TRBD2 matching over 9 bases. V gave up 6 bases and J gave up 5 bases; unmatched junction bases: 12. This CDR3 region has 15 residues. CDR1 is SGHRS, CDR2 YFSETQ, per germline. The CDR3 loop is CASTPSLAGTHEQYF. CDR3 DNA sequence: TGCGCCAGCACCCCGAGCCTAGCGGGAACCCACGAGCAGTACTTC.

The rearrangement joins TRBV6-1 to TRBJ2-7; 13 bases are shared with TRBD2. This CDR3 has 17 amino acids. CDR1 is MNHNS, CDR2 SASEGT, per germline. V dropped 0 bases and J dropped 2; count of bases not matched to a gene: 4. CDR3 bases: TGTGCCAGCAGTGAAGCCAGAGGACTAGCGGGAGCCTACGAGCAGTACTTC. Amino acid sequence: CASSEARGLAGAYEQYF.

Comments on this clone: Other DNA sequences of this sample code for an identical CDR3. The chain carries TRBV6-1 and TRBJ2-7; the D gene is possibly TRBD1 (6 bases). The CDR3 sequence is 14 residues long. CDR1 is MNHNS and CDR2 is SASEGT in the germline V gene. Trimming shortened V by 5 bases and J by 5 bases, and 16 bases separated the two germline ends. The CDR3 region has the DNA TGTGCCAGCAGTTCCCCGGGACAAGGAAACGAGCAGTACTTC. It specifies CASSSPGQGNEQYF.

V gene TRBV5-1 combines with J gene TRBJ2-5, with D possibly TRBD1 on 5 matching bases. V was trimmed by 0 bases and J by 3 bases, leaving 9 bases between them. There are 14 residues in the CDR3. CDR1 is SGHRS, CDR2 YFSETQ, per germline. The chain's CDR3 is CASSLVQGEETQYF. The DNA for the CDR3 is TGCGCCAGCAGCTTGGTGCAGGGTGAAGAGACCCAGTACTTC.

The J gene is TRBJ2-5, the V gene TRBV6-1; 11 nucleotides agree with TRBD2. CDR1 and CDR2 (germline): MNHNS, SASEGT. This CDR3 is 15 amino acids long. J gave up 10 bases and V 8 bases, and 15 bases lay outside the gene matches. CDR3 loop: CASGSTSGRAWGQYF. Written as DNA, the CDR3 is TGTGCCAGCGGGAGCACTAGCGGGAGAGCCTGGGGCCAGTACTTC.

The J gene is TRBJ2-1, the V gene TRBV5-1, with TRBD2 identical over 11 bases. Germline-derived CDR1 and CDR2 are SGHRS and YFSETQ. This CDR3 region has 17 residues. The trim removed 0 bases at V and 0 bases at J, leaving 2 bases unmatched. CDR3 coding DNA: TGCGCCAGCAGCTTGGAGGGACTAGCGGACTCCTACAATGAGCAGTTCTTC. Encoded protein: CASSLEGLADSYNEQFF. Combining the CDR3 with reference TRBV5-1 and TRBJ2-1 gives the whole variable domain KAGVTQTPRYLIKTRGQQVTLSCSPISGHRSVSWYQQTPGQGLQFLFEYFSETQRNKGNFPGRFSGRQFSNSRSEMNVSTLELGDSALYLCASSLEGLADSYNEQFFGPGTRLTVL.

The CDR3 DNA follows: TGTGCCAGCAGCGTATCTACGGAGCAGTACTTC. Amino acid sequence: CASSVSTEQYF. V usage is TRBV14 and J usage is TRBJ2-7; D gene ambiguous. V lost 5 bases and J lost 7, with 9 bases in between. The CDR3 is made up of 11 amino acids. Germline V gene data show CDR1 as SGHDN and CDR2 as FVKESK.

CDR3: CASSYRDTYSNQPQHF. Here the CDR3 DNA reads TGTGCCAGCAGCTACCGGGACACCTATAGCAATCAGCCCCAGCATTTT. This chain connects TRBV28 to TRBJ1-5, with D maybe TRBD1 (6 bases). From germline, CDR1 is MDHEN and CDR2 SYDVKM. This CDR3 has 16 residues. Trimming took off 6 bases at V and 0 bases at J, with 15 bases between the two ends.

The chain uses TRBV27 and TRBJ2-3, with D unresolved. This CDR3 has 12 residues. In germline, CDR1 is MNHEY, CDR2 SMNVEV (reference sequence). V lost 6 bases and J lost 3, with 7 bases in between. CDR3 coding DNA: TGTGCCAGCAGGAGATTGACAGATACGCAGTATTTT. As protein: CASRRLTDTQYF.

This chain links TRBV4-1 with TRBJ2-5; no definite D call. Gene TRBJ2-7 matches the end of the DNA better, so the J call may be wrong. CDR3 length: 16 amino acids. The germline V gene has CDR1 MGHRA and CDR2 YSYEKL. Here the CDR3 reads CASSQVESREGYEQYF. CDR3 in DNA: TGCGCCAGCAGCCAAGTCGAGTCTAGAGAAGGCTACGAGCAGTACTTC.

The genes are TRBV19 and TRBJ2-1, with 12 nucleotides matching TRBD2. This CDR3 is built from 14 residues. Per germline, CDR1 LNHDA and CDR2 SQIVND (reference sequence). V lost 8 bases to trimming and J lost 7 bases; unmatched junction nucleotides: 6. CDR3 sequence: CASSRLAGVNEQFF. CDR3 DNA sequence: TGTGCCAGTTCCCGACTAGCGGGAGTAAATGAGCAGTTCTTC. The whole variable domain, remainder taken from reference TRBV19 and TRBJ2-1, is DGGITQSPKYLFRKEGQNVTLSCEQNLNHDAMYWYRQDPGQGLRLIYYSQIVNDFQKGDIAEGYSVSREKKESFPLTVTSAQKNPTAFYLCASSRLAGVNEQFFGPGTRLTVL.

This clone appeared a few times. The V and J genes are TRBV30 and TRBJ1-2; D may be TRBD1 (5 bases). Germline loops: CDR1 GTSNPN, CDR2 SVGIG (reference sequence). CDR3 length equals 13 residues. Between the trimmed V and J ends, which lost 1 base and 8 bases, there was a span of 14 bases. The CDR3, as DNA: TGTGCCTGGAGTGGGACCCCAAAGGGGGGCTACACCTTC. Translation gives CAWSGTPKGGYTF.

V usage is TRBV10-3 and J usage is TRBJ2-7, with TRBD2 identical over 8 bases. The CDR3 contains 14 residues. V dropped 3 bases and J dropped 3; count of bases not matched to a gene: 4. Germline CDR1 is ENHRY and CDR2 is SYGVKD. Here the CDR3 DNA reads TGTGCCATCAGTGATCGGGGGGGCGGCTACGAGCAGTACTTC. Residues: CAISDRGGGYEQYF.